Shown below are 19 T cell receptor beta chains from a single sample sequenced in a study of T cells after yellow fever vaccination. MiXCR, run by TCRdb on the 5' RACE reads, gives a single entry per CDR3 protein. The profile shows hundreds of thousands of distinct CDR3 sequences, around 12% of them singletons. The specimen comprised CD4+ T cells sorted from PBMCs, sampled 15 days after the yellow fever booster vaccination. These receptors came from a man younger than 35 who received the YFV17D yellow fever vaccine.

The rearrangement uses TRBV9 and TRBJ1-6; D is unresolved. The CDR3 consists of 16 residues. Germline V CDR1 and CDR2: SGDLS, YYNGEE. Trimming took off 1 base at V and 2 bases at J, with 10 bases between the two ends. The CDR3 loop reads CASSVQDGAYNSPLHF. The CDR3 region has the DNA TGTGCCAGCAGCGTACAAGACGGCGCCTATAATTCACCCCTCCACTTT.

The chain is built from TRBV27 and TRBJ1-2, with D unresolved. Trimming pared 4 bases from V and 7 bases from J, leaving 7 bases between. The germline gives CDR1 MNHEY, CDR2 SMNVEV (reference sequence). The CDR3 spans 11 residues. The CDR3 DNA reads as TGTGCCAGCAGTTCAGGTGTTGGCTACACCTTC. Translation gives CASSSGVGYTF.

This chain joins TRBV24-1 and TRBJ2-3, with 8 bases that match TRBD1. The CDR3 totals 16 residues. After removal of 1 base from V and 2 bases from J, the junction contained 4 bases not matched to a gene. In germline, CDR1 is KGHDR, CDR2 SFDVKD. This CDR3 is CATSDFGQGLTDTQYF. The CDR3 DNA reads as TGTGCCACCAGTGATTTCGGACAGGGCCTCACAGATACGCAGTATTTT.

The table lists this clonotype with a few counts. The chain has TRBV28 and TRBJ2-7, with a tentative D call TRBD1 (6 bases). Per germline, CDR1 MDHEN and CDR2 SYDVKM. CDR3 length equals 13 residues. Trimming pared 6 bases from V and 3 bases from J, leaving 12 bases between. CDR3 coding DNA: TGTGCCAGCAGGAAACAGGGAATCTACGAGCAGTACGTC. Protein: CASRKQGIYEQYV.

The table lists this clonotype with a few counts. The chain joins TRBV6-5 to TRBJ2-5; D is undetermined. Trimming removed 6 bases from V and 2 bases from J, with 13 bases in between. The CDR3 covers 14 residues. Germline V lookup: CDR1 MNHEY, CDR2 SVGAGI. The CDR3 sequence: CASRKDAAQETQYF. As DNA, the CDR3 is TGTGCCAGCAGAAAGGACGCCGCACAAGAGACCCAGTACTTC.

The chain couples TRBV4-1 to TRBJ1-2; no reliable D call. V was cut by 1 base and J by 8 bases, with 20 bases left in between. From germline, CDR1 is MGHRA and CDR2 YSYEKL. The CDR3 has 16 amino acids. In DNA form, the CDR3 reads TGCGCCAGCAGCCAAGGTTGGCAAAGTCTCCTTGGAGGCTACACCTTC. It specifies CASSQGWQSLLGGYTF.

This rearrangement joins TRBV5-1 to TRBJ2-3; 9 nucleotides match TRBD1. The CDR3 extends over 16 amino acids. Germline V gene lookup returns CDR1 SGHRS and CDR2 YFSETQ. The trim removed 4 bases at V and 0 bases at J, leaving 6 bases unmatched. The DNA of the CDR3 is TGCGCCAGCAGCGGGCCGACAGGGGGAAGCACAGATACGCAGTATTTT. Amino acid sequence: CASSGPTGGSTDTQYF.

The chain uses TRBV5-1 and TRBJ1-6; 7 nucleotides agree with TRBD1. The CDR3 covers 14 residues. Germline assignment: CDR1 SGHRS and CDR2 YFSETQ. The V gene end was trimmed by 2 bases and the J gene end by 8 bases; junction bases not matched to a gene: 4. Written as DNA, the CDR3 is TGCGCCAGCAGCTTAGGACAGGAACATTCACCCCTCCACTTT. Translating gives CASSLGQEHSPLHF.

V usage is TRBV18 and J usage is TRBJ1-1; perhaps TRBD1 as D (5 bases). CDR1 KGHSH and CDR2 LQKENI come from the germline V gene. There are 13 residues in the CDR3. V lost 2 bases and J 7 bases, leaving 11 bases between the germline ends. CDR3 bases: TGTGCCAGCTCACCAGGGACGACCCTTGAAGCTTTCTTT. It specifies CASSPGTTLEAFF. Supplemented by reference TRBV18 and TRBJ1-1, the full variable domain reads NAGVMQNPRHLVRRRGQEARLRCSPMKGHSHVYWYRQLPEEGLKFMVYLQKENIIDESGMPKERFSAEFPKEGPSILRIQQVVRGDSAAYFCASSPGTTLEAFFGQGTRLTVV.

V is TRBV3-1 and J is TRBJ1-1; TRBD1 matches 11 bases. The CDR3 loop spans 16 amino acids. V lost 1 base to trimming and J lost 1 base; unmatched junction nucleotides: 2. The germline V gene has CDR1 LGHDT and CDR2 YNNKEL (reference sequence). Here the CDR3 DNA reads TGTGCCAGCAGCCAAGGGACAGGGGGCGAGAACACTGAAGCTTTCTTT. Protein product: CASSQGTGGENTEAFF.

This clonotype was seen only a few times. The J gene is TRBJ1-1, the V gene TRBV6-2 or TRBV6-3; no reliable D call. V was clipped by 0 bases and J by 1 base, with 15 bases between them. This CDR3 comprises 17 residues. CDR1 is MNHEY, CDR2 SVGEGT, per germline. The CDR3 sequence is CASSYSDRFHRNTEAFF. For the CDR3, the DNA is TGTGCCAGCAGTTACTCTGACCGCTTTCACCGGAACACTGAAGCTTTCTTT.

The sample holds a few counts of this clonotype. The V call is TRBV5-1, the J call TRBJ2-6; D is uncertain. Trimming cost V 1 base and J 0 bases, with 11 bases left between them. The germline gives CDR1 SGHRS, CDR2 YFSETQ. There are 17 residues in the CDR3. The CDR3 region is CASSLFPVSSGANVLTF. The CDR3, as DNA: TGCGCCAGCAGCTTGTTTCCAGTCTCCTCTGGGGCCAACGTCCTGACTTTC.

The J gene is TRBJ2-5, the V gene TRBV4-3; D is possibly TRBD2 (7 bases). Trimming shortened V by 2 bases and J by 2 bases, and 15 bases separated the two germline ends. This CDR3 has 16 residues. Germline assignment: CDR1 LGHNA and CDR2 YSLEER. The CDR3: CASSQRGASGQETQYF. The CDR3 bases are TGCGCCAGCAGCCAACGGGGGGCTAGCGGACAAGAGACCCAGTACTTC.

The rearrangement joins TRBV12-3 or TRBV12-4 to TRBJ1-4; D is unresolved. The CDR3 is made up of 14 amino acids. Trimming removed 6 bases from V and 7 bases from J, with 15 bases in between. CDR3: CASSRQFLGEKLFF. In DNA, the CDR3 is TGTGCCAGCAGCCGACAATTTCTTGGTGAAAAACTGTTTTTT.

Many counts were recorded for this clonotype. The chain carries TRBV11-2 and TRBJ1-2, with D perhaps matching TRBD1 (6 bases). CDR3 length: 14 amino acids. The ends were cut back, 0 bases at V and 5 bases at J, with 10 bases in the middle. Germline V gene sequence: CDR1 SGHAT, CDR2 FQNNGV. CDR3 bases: TGTGCCAGCAGCTTAGACAGGGGCATATATGGCTACACCTTC. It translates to CASSLDRGIYGYTF.

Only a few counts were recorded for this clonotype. The CDR3 sequence is CASSLASGGWNEQFF. The CDR3 DNA is TGTGCCAGCAGCTTAGCATCAGGGGGATGGAATGAGCAGTTCTTC. The chain uses TRBV7-3 and TRBJ2-1, with 7 bases fitting TRBD1. Germline trimming cut 2 bases from V and 7 bases from J; bases unmatched to any gene: 8. This CDR3 is built from 15 residues. Germline loops: CDR1 SGHTA, CDR2 FQGTGA.

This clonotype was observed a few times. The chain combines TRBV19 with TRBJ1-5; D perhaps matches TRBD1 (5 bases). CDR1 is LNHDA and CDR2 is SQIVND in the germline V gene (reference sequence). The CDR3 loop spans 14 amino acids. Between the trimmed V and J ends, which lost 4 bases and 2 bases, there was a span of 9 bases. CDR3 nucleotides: TGTGCCAGTAGTAGCCGGGACCGCAATCAGCCCCAGCATTTT. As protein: CASSSRDRNQPQHF.

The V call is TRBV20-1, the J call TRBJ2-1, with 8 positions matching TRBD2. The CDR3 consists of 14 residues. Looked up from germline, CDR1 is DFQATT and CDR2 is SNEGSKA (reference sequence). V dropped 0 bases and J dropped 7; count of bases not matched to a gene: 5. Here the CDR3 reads CSARDLGGGNEQFF. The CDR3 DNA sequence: TGCAGTGCTAGAGATCTCGGGGGGGGAAATGAGCAGTTCTTC.

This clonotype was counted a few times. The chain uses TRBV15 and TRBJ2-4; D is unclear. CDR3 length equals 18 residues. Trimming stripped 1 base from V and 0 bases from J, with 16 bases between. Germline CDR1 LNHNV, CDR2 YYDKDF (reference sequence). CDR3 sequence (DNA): TGTGCCACCAGCAGAGGCAAGGTGGCAGCGATAGCCAAAAACATTCAGTACTTC. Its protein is CATSRGKVAAIAKNIQYF.